This T cell receptor (beta chain) was found in a study of blood T cells in healthy people across ages. General study findings and limits: More naive CD4+ cells and higher diversity were found in long-lived than in aged donors.

Germline loops: CDR1 SGHTA, CDR2 FQGNSA. Trimming cost V 7 bases and J 4 bases; bases outside gene matches: 3. This CDR3 spans 14 amino acids. Primers used in a second PCR of about 6 to 11 cycles were a sample-barcoded 5' primer and a J-beta primer mix. TCRdb re-derived calls from the 5' RACE reads in MiXCR, one entry per CDR3 protein. The sample has about 560,000 distinct CDR3 sequences; about 29% are singletons. A word on this clonotype: The target antigen is unknown.

A further study also used this sample, focusing on T cells of mothers and their children.

The clonotype comes from a boy aged 2 to 10 in good health. The chain couples TRBV7-2 to TRBJ2-1; TRBD1 agrees at 11 bases. Sequencing used blood. CDR3 bases: TGTGCCAGCACCCGGGACAGGGGGTACAATGAGCAGTTCTTC. This gives the protein CASTRDRGYNEQFF.